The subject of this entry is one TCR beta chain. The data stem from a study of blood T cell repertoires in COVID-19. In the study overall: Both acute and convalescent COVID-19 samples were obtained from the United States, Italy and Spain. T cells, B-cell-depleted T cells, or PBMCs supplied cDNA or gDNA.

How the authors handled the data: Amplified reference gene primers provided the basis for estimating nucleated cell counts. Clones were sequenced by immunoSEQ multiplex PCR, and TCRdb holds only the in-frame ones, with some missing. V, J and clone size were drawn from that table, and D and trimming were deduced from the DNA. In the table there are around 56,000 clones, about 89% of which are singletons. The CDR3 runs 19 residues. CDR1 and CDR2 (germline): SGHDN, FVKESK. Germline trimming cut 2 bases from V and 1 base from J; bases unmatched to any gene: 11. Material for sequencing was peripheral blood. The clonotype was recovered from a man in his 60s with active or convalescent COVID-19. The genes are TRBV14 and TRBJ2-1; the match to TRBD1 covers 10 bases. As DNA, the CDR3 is TGTGCCAGCAGCCAATTGACAGGGGGCTGGAAAGGGTCCTACAATGAGCAGTTCTTC. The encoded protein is CASSQLTGGWKGSYNEQFF.